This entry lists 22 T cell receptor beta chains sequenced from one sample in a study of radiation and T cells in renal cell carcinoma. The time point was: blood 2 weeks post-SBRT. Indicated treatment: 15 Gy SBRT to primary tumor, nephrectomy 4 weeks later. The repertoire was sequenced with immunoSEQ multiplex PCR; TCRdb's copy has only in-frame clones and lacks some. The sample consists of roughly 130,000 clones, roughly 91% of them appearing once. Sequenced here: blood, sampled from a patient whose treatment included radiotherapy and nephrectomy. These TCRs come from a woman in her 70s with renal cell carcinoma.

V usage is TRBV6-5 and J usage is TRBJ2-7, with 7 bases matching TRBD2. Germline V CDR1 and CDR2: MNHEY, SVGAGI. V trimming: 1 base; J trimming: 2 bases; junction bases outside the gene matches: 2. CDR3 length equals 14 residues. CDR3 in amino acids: CASSYLGRAYEQYF. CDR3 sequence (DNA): TGTGCCAGCAGTTACTTGGGGAGGGCCTACGAGCAGTACTTC.

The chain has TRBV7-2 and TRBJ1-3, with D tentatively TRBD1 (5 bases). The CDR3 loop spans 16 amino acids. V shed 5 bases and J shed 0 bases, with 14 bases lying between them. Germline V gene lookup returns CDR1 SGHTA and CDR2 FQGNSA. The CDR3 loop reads CASSTGPLDSGNTIYF. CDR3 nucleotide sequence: TGTGCCAGCAGCACGGGACCTCTTGACTCTGGAAACACCATATATTTT.

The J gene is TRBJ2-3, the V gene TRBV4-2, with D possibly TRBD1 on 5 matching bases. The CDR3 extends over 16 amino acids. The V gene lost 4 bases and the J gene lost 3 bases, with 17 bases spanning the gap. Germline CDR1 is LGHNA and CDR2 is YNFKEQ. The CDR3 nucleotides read TGTGCCAGCAGCCGGGAAAGGGGCCCGAAGACAGATACGCAGTATTTT. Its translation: CASSRERGPKTDTQYF.

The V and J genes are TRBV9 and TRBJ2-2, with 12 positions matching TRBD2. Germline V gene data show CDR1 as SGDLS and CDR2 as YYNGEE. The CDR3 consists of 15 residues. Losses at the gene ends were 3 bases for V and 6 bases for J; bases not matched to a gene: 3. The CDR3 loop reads CASSGTSGGPGELFF. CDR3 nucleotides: TGTGCCAGCAGCGGCACTAGCGGGGGGCCCGGGGAGCTGTTTTTT.

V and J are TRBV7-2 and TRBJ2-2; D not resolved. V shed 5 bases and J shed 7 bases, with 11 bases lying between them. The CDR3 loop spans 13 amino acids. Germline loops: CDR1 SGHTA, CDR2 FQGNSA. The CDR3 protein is CASSPPLYGELFF. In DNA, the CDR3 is TGTGCCAGCAGCCCGCCCCTTTACGGGGAGCTGTTTTTT.

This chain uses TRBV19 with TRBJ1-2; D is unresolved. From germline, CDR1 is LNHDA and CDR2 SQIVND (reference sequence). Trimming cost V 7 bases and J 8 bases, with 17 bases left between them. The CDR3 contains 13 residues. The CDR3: CASTVGGPGGYTF. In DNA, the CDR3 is TGTGCCAGTACGGTTGGCGGCCCGGGAGGCTACACCTTC.

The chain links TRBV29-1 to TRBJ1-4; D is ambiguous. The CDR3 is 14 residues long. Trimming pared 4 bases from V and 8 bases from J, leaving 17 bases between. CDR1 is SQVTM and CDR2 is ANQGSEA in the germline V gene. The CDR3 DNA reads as TGCAGCGTTGTGATCGATTATGGAGGGGAAAAACTGTTTTTT. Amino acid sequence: CSVVIDYGGEKLFF. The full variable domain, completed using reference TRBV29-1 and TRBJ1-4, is SAVISQKPSRDICQRGTSLTIQCQVDSQVTMMFWYRQQPGQSLTLIATANQGSEATYESGFVIDKFPISRPNLTFSTLTVSNMSPEDSSIYLCSVVIDYGGEKLFFGSGTQLSVL.

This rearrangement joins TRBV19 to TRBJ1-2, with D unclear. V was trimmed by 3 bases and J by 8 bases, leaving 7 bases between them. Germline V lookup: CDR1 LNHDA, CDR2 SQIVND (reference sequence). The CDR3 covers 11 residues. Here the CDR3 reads CASSIGDGYTF. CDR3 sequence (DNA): TGTGCCAGTAGTATTGGTGACGGCTACACCTTC.

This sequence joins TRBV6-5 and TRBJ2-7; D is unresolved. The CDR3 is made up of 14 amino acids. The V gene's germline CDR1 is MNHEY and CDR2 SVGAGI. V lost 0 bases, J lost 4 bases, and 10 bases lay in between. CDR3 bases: TGTGCCAGCAGTTACTCGAGTTTGAGGTACGAGCAGTACTTC. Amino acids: CASSYSSLRYEQYF.

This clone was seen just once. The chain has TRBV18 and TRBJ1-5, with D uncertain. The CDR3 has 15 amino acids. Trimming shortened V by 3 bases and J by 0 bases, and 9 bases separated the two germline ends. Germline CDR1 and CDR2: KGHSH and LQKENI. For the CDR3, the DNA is TGTGCCAGCTCACCCTCTCCCGTTAGCAATCAGCCCCAGCATTTT. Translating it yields CASSPSPVSNQPQHF.

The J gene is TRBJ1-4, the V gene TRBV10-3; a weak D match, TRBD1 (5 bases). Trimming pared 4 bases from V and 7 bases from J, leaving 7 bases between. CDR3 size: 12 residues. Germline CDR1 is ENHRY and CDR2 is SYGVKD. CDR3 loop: CAISGGTEKLFF. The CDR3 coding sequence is TGTGCCATCAGTGGGGGCACTGAAAAACTGTTTTTT.

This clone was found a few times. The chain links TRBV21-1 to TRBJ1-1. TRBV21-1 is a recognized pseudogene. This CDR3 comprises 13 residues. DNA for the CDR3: TGTGCCAGCAGCGTACGGCGGGGCACTGAAGCTTTCTTT. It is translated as CASSVRRGTEAFF.

The CDR3 DNA reads as TGTGCCAGCAGTGGGGGGGACTGGGGATACGAGCAGTACTTC. Its protein product is CASSGGDWGYEQYF. The rearrangement uses TRBV2 and TRBJ2-7; TRBD2 might be the D (6 bases). Per the germline V gene, CDR1 is SNHLY and CDR2 is FYNNEI. V lost 4 bases and J lost 4, with 14 bases in between. The CDR3 totals 14 residues.

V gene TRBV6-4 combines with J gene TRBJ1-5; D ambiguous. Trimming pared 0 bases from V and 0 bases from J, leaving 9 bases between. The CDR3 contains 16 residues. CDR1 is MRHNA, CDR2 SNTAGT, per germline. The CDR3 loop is CASSDSRTHSNQPQHF. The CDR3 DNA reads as TGTGCCAGCAGTGACTCCAGGACGCATAGCAATCAGCCCCAGCATTTT.

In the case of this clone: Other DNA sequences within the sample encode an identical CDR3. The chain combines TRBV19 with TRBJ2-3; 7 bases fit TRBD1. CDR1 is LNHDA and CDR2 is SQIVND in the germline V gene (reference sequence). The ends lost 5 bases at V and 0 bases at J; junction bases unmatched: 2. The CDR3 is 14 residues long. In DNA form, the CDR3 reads TGTGCCAGTAGTCGGACAGGTAGCACAGATACGCAGTATTTT. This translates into CASSRTGSTDTQYF.

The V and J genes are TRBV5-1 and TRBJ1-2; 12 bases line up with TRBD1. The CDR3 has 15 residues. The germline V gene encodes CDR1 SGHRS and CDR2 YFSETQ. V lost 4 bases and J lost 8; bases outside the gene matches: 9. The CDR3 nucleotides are TGCGCCAGCAGCGTCCCGGGACAGGGGGCTGGGGGCTACACCTTC. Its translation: CASSVPGQGAGGYTF.

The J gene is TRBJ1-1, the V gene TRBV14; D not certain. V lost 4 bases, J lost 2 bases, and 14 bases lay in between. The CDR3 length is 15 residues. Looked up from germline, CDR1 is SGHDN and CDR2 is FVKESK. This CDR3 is CASSPTRTGNTEAFF. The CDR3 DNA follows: TGTGCCAGCAGCCCTACCCGGACGGGAAACACTGAAGCTTTCTTT.

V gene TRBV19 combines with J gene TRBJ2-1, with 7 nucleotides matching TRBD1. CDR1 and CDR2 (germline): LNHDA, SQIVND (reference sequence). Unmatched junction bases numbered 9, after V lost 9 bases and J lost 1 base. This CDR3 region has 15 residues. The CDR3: CASTRQGASYNEQFF. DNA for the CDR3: TGTGCCAGCACTCGACAGGGAGCTTCCTACAATGAGCAGTTCTTC. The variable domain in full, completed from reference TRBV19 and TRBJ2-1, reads DGGITQSPKYLFRKEGQNVTLSCEQNLNHDAMYWYRQDPGQGLRLIYYSQIVNDFQKGDIAEGYSVSREKKESFPLTVTSAQKNPTAFYLCASTRQGASYNEQFFGPGTRLTVL.

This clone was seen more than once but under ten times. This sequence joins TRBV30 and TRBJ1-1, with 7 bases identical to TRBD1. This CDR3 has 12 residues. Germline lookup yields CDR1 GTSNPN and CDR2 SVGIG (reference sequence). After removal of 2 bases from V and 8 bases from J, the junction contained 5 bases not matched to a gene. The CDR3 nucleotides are TGTGCCTGGAGTCCGACAGGGCCAGAAGCTTTCTTT. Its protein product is CAWSPTGPEAFF.

CDR3 nucleotide sequence: TGTGCCAGCAGCCTTCCTACCCAGGACGGGGAGCTGTTTTTT. As protein: CASSLPTQDGELFF. This chain links TRBV9 with TRBJ2-2; D gene unclear. The V and J ends lost 4 bases and 7 bases respectively, with 14 bases between them. Looked up from germline, CDR1 is SGDLS and CDR2 is YYNGEE. The CDR3 extends over 14 amino acids. Combining the CDR3 with reference TRBV9 and TRBJ2-2 gives the whole variable domain DSGVTQTPKHLITATGQRVTLRCSPRSGDLSVYWYQQSLDQGLQFLIQYYNGEERAKGNILERFSAQQFPDLHSELNLSSLELGDSALYFCASSLPTQDGELFFGEGSRLTVL.

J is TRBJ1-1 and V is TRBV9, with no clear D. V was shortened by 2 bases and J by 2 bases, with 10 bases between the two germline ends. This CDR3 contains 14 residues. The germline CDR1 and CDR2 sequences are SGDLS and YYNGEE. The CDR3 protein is CASSVVASNTEAFF. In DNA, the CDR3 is TGTGCCAGCAGCGTCGTGGCGTCAAACACTGAAGCTTTCTTT. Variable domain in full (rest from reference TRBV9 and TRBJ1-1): DSGVTQTPKHLITATGQRVTLRCSPRSGDLSVYWYQQSLDQGLQFLIQYYNGEERAKGNILERFSAQQFPDLHSELNLSSLELGDSALYFCASSVVASNTEAFFGQGTRLTVV.

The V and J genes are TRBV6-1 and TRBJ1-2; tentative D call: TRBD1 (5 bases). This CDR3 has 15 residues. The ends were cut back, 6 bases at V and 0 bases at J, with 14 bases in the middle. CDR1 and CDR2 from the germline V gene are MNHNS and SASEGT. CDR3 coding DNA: TGTGCCAGCAGGACAGCTATACCAGCTAACTATGGCTACACCTTC. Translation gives CASRTAIPANYGYTF.